The 27 T cell receptor beta chains below all came from one sample that was sequenced in a study of OX40 agonist ivuxolimab in advanced cancers. Clones were read by immunoSEQ multiplex PCR, and TCRdb kept only the in-frame ones, dropping some. The sample contains over 75,000 clones, roughly 89% of which appear only once. This sample comprised CD4+ or CD8+ T cells sorted from blood, obtained in a trial of the OX40 agonist ivuxolimab. The source of these receptors is an adult with an advanced solid tumor such as melanoma, head and neck, liver or kidney cancer.

V usage is TRBV10-2 and J usage is TRBJ2-7, with 10 bases fitting TRBD1. This CDR3 spans 16 amino acids. The V and J ends lost 1 base and 2 bases, in that order; junction bases with no gene match: 5. Germline-derived CDR1 and CDR2 are WSHSY and SAAADI. The CDR3 is CASSELGQGSTYEQYF. CDR3 nucleotides: TGCGCCAGCAGTGAGTTGGGACAGGGGTCCACCTACGAGCAGTACTTC.

In this sample, this clone turned up a few times. The V call is TRBV19, the J call TRBJ2-3; TRBD1 aligns across 7 bases. Germline lookup yields CDR1 LNHDA and CDR2 SQIVND (reference sequence). V shed 4 bases and J 4 bases; nucleotides not matched to a gene: 2. This CDR3 is built from 13 residues. The CDR3 sequence: CASSNRGADTQYF. Written as DNA, the CDR3 is TGTGCCAGTAGTAACAGGGGCGCAGATACGCAGTATTTT. The whole variable domain, remainder taken from reference TRBV19 and TRBJ2-3, is DGGITQSPKYLFRKEGQNVTLSCEQNLNHDAMYWYRQDPGQGLRLIYYSQIVNDFQKGDIAEGYSVSREKKESFPLTVTSAQKNPTAFYLCASSNRGADTQYFGPGTRLTVL.

The chain couples TRBV18 to TRBJ2-1, with D perhaps TRBD1 or TRBD2 (5 bases each). The germline V gene has CDR1 KGHSH and CDR2 LQKENI. The CDR3 consists of 15 residues. V shed 5 bases and J shed 5 bases, with 16 bases lying between them. Written as DNA, the CDR3 is TGTGCCAGCTCAACCGGGACCCCGGGTGACAATGAGCAGTTCTTC. This codes for CASSTGTPGDNEQFF.

The chain carries TRBV18 and TRBJ1-1; D is unclear. V dropped 5 bases and J dropped 4 bases, with 11 bases sitting between them. CDR3 length equals 13 residues. The germline gives CDR1 KGHSH, CDR2 LQKENI. CDR3 coding DNA: TGTGCCAGCTCAGCATCAGGTACCACTGAAGCTTTCTTT. It yields the protein CASSASGTTEAFF.

This chain uses TRBV6-1 with TRBJ2-5, with D possibly matching TRBD1 (5 bases). The CDR3 runs to 15 residues. With 0 bases removed from V and 1 base from J, the gap between germline ends came to 9 bases. The germline gives CDR1 MNHNS, CDR2 SASEGT. The CDR3 sequence: CASSEAAGLQETQYF. The CDR3, as DNA: TGTGCCAGCAGTGAAGCGGCAGGGCTCCAAGAGACCCAGTACTTC.

This chain links TRBV29-1 with TRBJ2-5; D is ambiguous. Trimming took off 5 bases at V and 5 bases at J, with 15 bases between the two ends. The CDR3 consists of 13 residues. Germline values: CDR1 SQVTM, CDR2 ANQGSEA. Here the CDR3 DNA reads TGCAGCGTTCGTAGTGGCCCTGGGGAGACCCAGTACTTC. Residues: CSVRSGPGETQYF.

The chain employs TRBV19 and TRBJ1-5; 8 bases fit TRBD1. The CDR3 runs 15 residues. V was pared by 7 bases and J by 7 bases, with 12 bases of the junction left unmatched. CDR1 and CDR2 from the germline V gene are LNHDA and SQIVND (reference sequence). The CDR3 bases are TGTGCCAGTACTATGGACAGGGAAGGAGGACAGCCCCAGCATTTT. Protein sequence: CASTMDREGGQPQHF.

V is TRBV6-5 and J is TRBJ2-2; possible D gene TRBD2, 5 bases. This CDR3 spans 15 amino acids. Looked up from germline, CDR1 is MNHEY and CDR2 is SVGAGI. V lost 4 bases to trimming and J lost 3 bases, with 12 bases between them. The chain's CDR3 is CASSSRGRDTGELFF. The DNA of the CDR3 is TGTGCCAGCAGTTCACGGGGAAGGGACACCGGGGAGCTGTTTTTT.

The chain combines TRBV29-1 with TRBJ2-2; 9 bases are a match to TRBD2. The V gene end was trimmed by 3 bases and the J gene end by 5 bases; junction bases not matched to a gene: 1. Germline V lookup: CDR1 SQVTM, CDR2 ANQGSEA. This CDR3 region has 13 residues. CDR3 DNA sequence: TGCAGCGTTGATACTAGCGGGACCGGGGAGCTGTTTTTT. It specifies CSVDTSGTGELFF.

The J gene is TRBJ1-4, the V gene TRBV4-2; no definite D call. Between the trimmed V and J ends, which lost 0 bases and 1 base, there was a span of 3 bases. CDR3 length: 14 residues. The germline V gene encodes CDR1 LGHNA and CDR2 YNFKEQ. The CDR3 region is CASSQERTNEKLFF. CDR3 DNA sequence: TGTGCCAGCAGCCAAGAAAGAACTAATGAAAAACTGTTTTTT.

V and J are TRBV7-2 and TRBJ2-2, with D perhaps TRBD1 (6 bases). This CDR3 region has 17 residues. Deletions cut 4 bases from V and 2 bases from J, with 17 bases between. CDR1 and CDR2 from the germline V gene are SGHTA and FQGNSA. CDR3 coding DNA: TGTGCCAGCAGCTACTCGATCCTGGGGGCTAACACCGGGGAGCTGTTTTTT. Translation: CASSYSILGANTGELFF.

The chain combines TRBV7-3 with TRBJ1-1, with D uncertain. The CDR3 covers 13 residues. Germline CDR1 is SGHTA and CDR2 is FQGTGA. The germline V and J ends were trimmed by 2 bases and 3 bases, with 7 bases remaining between them. For the CDR3, the DNA is TGTGCCAGCAGCTTACGATCGGACACTGAAGCTTTCTTT. It yields the protein CASSLRSDTEAFF. Full variable domain (missing parts from reference TRBV7-3 and TRBJ1-1): GAGVSQTPSNKVTEKGKYVELRCDPISGHTALYWYRQSLGQGPEFLIYFQGTGAADDSGLPNDRFFAVRPEGSVSTLKIQRTERGDSAVYLCASSLRSDTEAFFGQGTRLTVV.

The chain is built from TRBV7-2 and TRBJ1-6, with a tentative D call TRBD1 (6 bases). The CDR3 length is 15 residues. From germline, CDR1 is SGHTA and CDR2 FQGNSA. The ends were cut back, 5 bases at V and 7 bases at J, with 15 bases in the middle. CDR3 DNA: TGTGCCAGCAGCCCCGCGGGGGCCGAAAATTCACCCCTCCACTTT. Protein sequence: CASSPAGAENSPLHF.

This clone has only one observation. The V gene is TRBV7-3, the J gene TRBJ2-2; unclear D gene. The germline V gene encodes CDR1 SGHTA and CDR2 FQGTGA. The length of the CDR3 is 15 residues. V lost 4 bases and J lost 0, with 9 bases in between. The CDR3 sequence is CASSWAGANTGELFF. For the CDR3, the DNA is TGTGCCAGCAGCTGGGCAGGCGCGAACACCGGGGAGCTGTTTTTT.

The J gene is TRBJ2-3, the V gene TRBV10-2; D ambiguous. The CDR3 totals 12 residues. The V end lost 4 bases, the J end lost 2 bases, and 4 bases lay between the germline ends. CDR1 is WSHSY and CDR2 is SAAADI in the germline V gene. The CDR3 loop is CASSVLTDTQYF. DNA for the CDR3: TGCGCCAGCAGTGTCCTCACAGATACGCAGTATTTT.

The gene calls are TRBV28 and TRBJ1-2; D perhaps matches TRBD1 (6 bases). V was shortened by 4 bases and J by 8 bases, with 17 bases between the two germline ends. Germline loops: CDR1 MDHEN, CDR2 SYDVKM. The CDR3 has 14 residues. In DNA, the CDR3 is TGTGCCAGCAGTTCGGGACATGCGGGAGGCGGCTACACCTTC. Its protein product is CASSSGHAGGGYTF.

The genes are TRBV4-2 and TRBJ1-2; the D is unclear. The CDR3 runs 15 residues. Germline CDR1 is LGHNA and CDR2 is YNFKEQ. V was shortened by 0 bases and J by 3 bases, with 11 bases between the two germline ends. The CDR3 spells CASSQDIGVDYGYTF. CDR3 nucleotide sequence: TGTGCCAGCAGCCAAGATATAGGAGTAGACTATGGCTACACCTTC.

The chain uses TRBV5-3 and TRBJ1-5; D ambiguous. TRBV5-3 is an ORF for which the function is uncertain. This CDR3 region has 18 residues. The germline V and J ends were trimmed by 3 bases and 0 bases, with 19 bases remaining between them. The CDR3 DNA reads TGTGCCAGAAGCTCCCCACCGTGGACGGATTATAGCAATCAGCCCCAGCATTTT. It is translated as CARSSPPWTDYSNQPQHF.

The chain has TRBV2 and TRBJ1-6, with 7 bases identical to TRBD1. Per germline, CDR1 SNHLY and CDR2 FYNNEI. V shed 4 bases and J 7 bases; nucleotides not matched to a gene: 7. The CDR3 spans 15 residues. The CDR3 spells CASSGDRGVNSPLHF. The DNA for the CDR3 is TGTGCCAGCAGTGGGGACAGAGGGGTAAATTCACCCCTCCACTTT.

The chain uses TRBV7-2 and TRBJ1-6; D is ambiguous. The CDR3 has 16 residues. V dropped 1 base and J dropped 6 bases, with 13 bases sitting between them. CDR1 and CDR2 from the germline V gene are SGHTA and FQGNSA. CDR3 protein: CASSLVFGLPNSPLHF. CDR3 in DNA: TGTGCCAGCAGCTTAGTATTCGGGCTGCCTAATTCACCCCTCCACTTT.

The V gene is TRBV28, the J gene TRBJ1-1, with D possibly TRBD1 on 6 matching bases. The CDR3 contains 12 residues. Germline values: CDR1 MDHEN, CDR2 SYDVKM. The ends were cut back, 8 bases at V and 3 bases at J, with 10 bases in the middle. The CDR3 DNA reads as TGTGCCAGCGGGGGCTTCGACACTGAAGCTTTCTTT. As protein: CASGGFDTEAFF.

The V call is TRBV25-1, the J call TRBJ2-1, with 10 bases matching TRBD2. Germline CDR1 is MGHDK and CDR2 is SYGVNS. The V and J ends lost 3 bases and 8 bases, in that order; junction bases with no gene match: 10. The CDR3 contains 16 residues. The chain's CDR3 is CASSDRSGGALHEQFF. CDR3 bases: TGTGCCAGCAGTGATAGGAGCGGGGGGGCGCTCCATGAGCAGTTCTTC.

This clone was seen only once. The chain employs TRBV19 and TRBJ1-2, with a possible D match to TRBD1 (6 bases). The V end was cut by 5 bases, the J end by 12 bases, with 19 bases between. Germline V gene data show CDR1 as LNHDA and CDR2 as SQIVND (reference sequence). The CDR3 contains 13 residues. CDR3 nucleotide sequence: TGTGCCAGTAGTGGACAGTTTGCGGGCTTCCACACCTTC. The encoded protein is CASSGQFAGFHTF. Supplemented by reference TRBV19 and TRBJ1-2, the full variable domain reads DGGITQSPKYLFRKEGQNVTLSCEQNLNHDAMYWYRQDPGQGLRLIYYSQIVNDFQKGDIAEGYSVSREKKESFPLTVTSAQKNPTAFYLCASSGQFAGFHTFGSGTRLTVV.

The chain uses TRBV6-5 and TRBJ2-3; 7 bases fit TRBD1. The CDR3 runs 14 residues. Looked up from germline, CDR1 is MNHEY and CDR2 is SVGAGI. V shed 0 bases and J 6 bases; nucleotides not matched to a gene: 3. In DNA form, the CDR3 reads TGTGCCAGCAGTTACTCCCGGACAGGCGATACGCAGTATTTT. This translates into CASSYSRTGDTQYF.

V and J are TRBV5-6 and TRBJ2-1, with 8 bases fitting TRBD2. The junction had 15 bases not matched to a gene; V was cut back by 7 bases and J by 9 bases. The CDR3 loop spans 15 amino acids. Germline V gene data show CDR1 as SGHDT and CDR2 as YYEEEE. CDR3 in amino acids: CASSEGLGSPSEQFF. CDR3 nucleotide sequence: TGTGCCAGCTCGGAGGGACTAGGTTCCCCAAGTGAGCAGTTCTTC.

The chain links TRBV19 to TRBJ2-3, with a tentative D call TRBD2 (5 bases). The CDR3 consists of 16 residues. The V and J ends lost 10 bases and 2 bases respectively, with 22 bases between them. Looked up from germline, CDR1 is LNHDA and CDR2 is SQIVND (reference sequence). The CDR3 reads CATKPRGSSTTDTQYF. Written as DNA, the CDR3 is TGTGCCACCAAACCCCGAGGGTCTAGTACCACAGATACGCAGTATTTT.

A single count supports this clone. The V and J genes are TRBV19 and TRBJ2-7; TRBD2 aligns across 8 bases. V lost 3 bases and J lost 4; bases outside the gene matches: 14. The CDR3 extends over 17 amino acids. Germline CDR1 and CDR2: LNHDA and SQIVND (reference sequence). The CDR3 DNA sequence: TGTGCCAGTAGTATTGGAGCCGTAAGCGGGAGTAGTTACGAGCAGTACTTC. It translates to CASSIGAVSGSSYEQYF.